Sequencing of this TCR beta chain was carried out in a study of blood T cell repertoires in COVID-19. Study-wide background: Acute-phase and convalescent COVID-19 samples originated in the United States, Italy and Spain. The analysed material was cDNA or gDNA that came from T cells, B-cell-depleted T cells, or PBMCs.

Measured with immunoSEQ multiplex PCR; TCRdb has only the in-frame clones, and not every one. The repertoire holds some 180,000 clones, with around 80% as singletons. The study recruited people aged 18 to 89 years across about two dozen US areas. Allocation to cohorts depended on clinical history reported by the participants. The specimen was PBMCs or T cells enriched from blood (not recorded which). The clonotype originates from a man in his fifties or sixties who had been exposed to COVID-19.

The chain's CDR3 is CASSHWAQGVNEKLFF. DNA for the CDR3: TGTGCCAGCAGCCACTGGGCCCAGGGGGTTAATGAAAAACTGTTTTTT. The genes are TRBV3-1 (or the pseudogene TRBV3-2) and TRBJ1-4, with 7 bases fitting TRBD1. Germline V gives CDR1 LGHDT, CDR2 YNNKEL (reference sequence). The length of the CDR3 is 16 residues. The V and J ends lost 3 bases and 4 bases, in that order; junction bases with no gene match: 8.